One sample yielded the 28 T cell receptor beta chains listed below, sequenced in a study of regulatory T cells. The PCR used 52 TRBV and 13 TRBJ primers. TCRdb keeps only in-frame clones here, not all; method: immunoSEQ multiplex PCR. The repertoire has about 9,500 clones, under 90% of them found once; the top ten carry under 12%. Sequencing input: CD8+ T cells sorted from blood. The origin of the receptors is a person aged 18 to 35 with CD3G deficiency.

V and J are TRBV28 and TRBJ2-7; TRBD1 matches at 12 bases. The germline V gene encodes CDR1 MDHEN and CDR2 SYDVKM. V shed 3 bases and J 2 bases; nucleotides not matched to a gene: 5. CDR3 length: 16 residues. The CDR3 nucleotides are TGTGCCAGCAGTTTTCGAGGGACAGGGGGCCCCTACGAGCAGTACTTC. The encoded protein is CASSFRGTGGPYEQYF.

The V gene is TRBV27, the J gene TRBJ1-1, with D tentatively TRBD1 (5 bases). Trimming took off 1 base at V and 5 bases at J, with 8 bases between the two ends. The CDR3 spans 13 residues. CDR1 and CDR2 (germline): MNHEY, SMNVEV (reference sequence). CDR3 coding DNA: TGTGCCAGCAGTTTATATGGGGGTACTGAAGCTTTCTTT. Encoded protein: CASSLYGGTEAFF.

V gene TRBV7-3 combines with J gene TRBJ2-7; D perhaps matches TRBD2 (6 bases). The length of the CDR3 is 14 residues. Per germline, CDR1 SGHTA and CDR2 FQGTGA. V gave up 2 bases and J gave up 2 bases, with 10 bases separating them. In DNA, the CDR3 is TGTGCCAGCAGCTTAGTGGAGGGGCCCTACGAGCAGTACTTC. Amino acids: CASSLVEGPYEQYF.

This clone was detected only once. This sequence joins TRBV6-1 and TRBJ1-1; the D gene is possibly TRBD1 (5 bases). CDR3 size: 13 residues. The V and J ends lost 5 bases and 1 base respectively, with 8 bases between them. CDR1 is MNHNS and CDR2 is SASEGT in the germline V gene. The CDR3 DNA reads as TGTGCCAGCAGTCCTGGGGGGAACACTGAAGCTTTCTTT. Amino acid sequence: CASSPGGNTEAFF.

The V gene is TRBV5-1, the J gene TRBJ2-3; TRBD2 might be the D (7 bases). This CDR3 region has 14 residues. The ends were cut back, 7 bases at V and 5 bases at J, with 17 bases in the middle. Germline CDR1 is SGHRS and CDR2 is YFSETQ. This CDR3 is CASADRGAGDTQYF. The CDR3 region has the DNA TGCGCCAGCGCCGACCGGGGGGCCGGAGATACGCAGTATTTT.

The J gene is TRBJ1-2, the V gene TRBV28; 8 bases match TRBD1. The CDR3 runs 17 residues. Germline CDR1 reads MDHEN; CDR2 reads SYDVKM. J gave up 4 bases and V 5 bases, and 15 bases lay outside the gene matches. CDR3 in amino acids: CASSLGQGPSSLYGYTF. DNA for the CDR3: TGTGCCAGCAGTCTTGGACAGGGCCCCTCGAGTCTCTATGGCTACACCTTC.

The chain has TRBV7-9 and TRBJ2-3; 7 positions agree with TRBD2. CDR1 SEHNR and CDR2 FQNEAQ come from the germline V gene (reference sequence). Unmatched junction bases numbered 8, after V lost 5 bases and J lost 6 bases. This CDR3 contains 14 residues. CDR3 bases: TGTGCCAGCAGCAAAGGACTAGAACTCGATACGCAGTATTTT. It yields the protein CASSKGLELDTQYF.

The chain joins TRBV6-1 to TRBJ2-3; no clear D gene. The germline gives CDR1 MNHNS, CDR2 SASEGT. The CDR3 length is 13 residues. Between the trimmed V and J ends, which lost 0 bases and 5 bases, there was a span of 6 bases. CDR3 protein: CASSEAPRDTQYF. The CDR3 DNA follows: TGTGCCAGCAGTGAAGCCCCTAGAGATACGCAGTATTTT.

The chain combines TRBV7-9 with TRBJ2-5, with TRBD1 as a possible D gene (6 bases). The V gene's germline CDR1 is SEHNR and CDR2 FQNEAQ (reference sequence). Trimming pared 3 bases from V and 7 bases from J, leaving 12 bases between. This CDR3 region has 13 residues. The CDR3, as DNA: TGTGCCAGCAGCTTTTCAGGGGTAGGGACCCAGTACTTC. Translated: CASSFSGVGTQYF.

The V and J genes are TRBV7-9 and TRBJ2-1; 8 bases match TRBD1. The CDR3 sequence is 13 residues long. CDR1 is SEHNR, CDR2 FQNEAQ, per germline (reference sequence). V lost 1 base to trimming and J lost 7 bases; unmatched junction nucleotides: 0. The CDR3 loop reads CASSLDRGNEQFF. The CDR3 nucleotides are TGTGCCAGCAGCTTAGACAGGGGGAATGAGCAGTTCTTC.

The CDR3 protein is CAWSPDRGLRNTIYF. The CDR3 DNA reads TGTGCCTGGAGTCCGGACAGGGGGCTTAGAAACACCATATATTTT. The chain links TRBV30 to TRBJ1-3; 11 nucleotides align to TRBD1. This CDR3 has 15 amino acids. V lost 2 bases, J lost 5 bases, and 5 bases stayed unmatched. CDR1 GTSNPN and CDR2 SVGIG come from the germline V gene (reference sequence).

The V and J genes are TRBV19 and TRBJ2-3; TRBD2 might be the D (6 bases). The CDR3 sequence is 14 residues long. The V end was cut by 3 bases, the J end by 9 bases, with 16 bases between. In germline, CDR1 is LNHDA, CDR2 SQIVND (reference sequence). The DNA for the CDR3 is TGTGCCAGTAGTATGGGGACTCCTCGTGACACGCAGTATTTT. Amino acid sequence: CASSMGTPRDTQYF.

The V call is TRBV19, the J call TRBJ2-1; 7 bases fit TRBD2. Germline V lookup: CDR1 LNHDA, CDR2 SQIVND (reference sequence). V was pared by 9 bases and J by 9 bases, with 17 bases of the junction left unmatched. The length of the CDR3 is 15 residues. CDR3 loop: CARTLVGRESSEQFF. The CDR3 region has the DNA TGTGCCAGAACCCTAGTAGGGCGGGAGTCCTCTGAGCAGTTCTTC. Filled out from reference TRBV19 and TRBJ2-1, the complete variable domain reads DGGITQSPKYLFRKEGQNVTLSCEQNLNHDAMYWYRQDPGQGLRLIYYSQIVNDFQKGDIAEGYSVSREKKESFPLTVTSAQKNPTAFYLCARTLVGRESSEQFFGPGTRLTVL.

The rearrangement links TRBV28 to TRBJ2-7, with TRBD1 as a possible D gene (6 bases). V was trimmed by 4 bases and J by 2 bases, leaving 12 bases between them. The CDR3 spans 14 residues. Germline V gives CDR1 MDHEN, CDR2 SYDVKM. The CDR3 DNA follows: TGTGCCAGCAGTTCAGGGGTAACCGCCTACGAGCAGTACTTC. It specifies CASSSGVTAYEQYF.

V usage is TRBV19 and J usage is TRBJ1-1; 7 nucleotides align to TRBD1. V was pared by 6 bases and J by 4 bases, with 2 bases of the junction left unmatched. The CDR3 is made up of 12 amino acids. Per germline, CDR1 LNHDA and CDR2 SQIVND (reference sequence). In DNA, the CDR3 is TGTGCCAGTAGCCCAGGGGGCACTGAAGCTTTCTTT. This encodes CASSPGGTEAFF.

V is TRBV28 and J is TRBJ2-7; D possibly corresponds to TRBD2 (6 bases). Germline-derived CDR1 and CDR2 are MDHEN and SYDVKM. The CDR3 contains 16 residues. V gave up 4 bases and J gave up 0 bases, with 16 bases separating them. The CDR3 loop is CASSSPDYLSSYEQYF. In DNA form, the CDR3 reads TGTGCCAGCAGTTCGCCGGACTACCTGAGCTCCTACGAGCAGTACTTC.

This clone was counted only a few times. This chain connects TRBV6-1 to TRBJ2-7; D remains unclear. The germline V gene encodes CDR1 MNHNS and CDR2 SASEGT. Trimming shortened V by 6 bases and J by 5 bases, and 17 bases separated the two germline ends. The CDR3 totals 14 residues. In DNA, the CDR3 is TGTGCCAGCAGCTCTACCCCCCCGGCCCACGAGCAGTACTTC. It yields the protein CASSSTPPAHEQYF.

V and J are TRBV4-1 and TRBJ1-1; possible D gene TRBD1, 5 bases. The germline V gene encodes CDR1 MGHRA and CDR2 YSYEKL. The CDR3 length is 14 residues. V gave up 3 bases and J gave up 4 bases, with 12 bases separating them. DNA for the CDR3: TGCGCCAGCAGCCATCGGGAGGGGTCCACTGAAGCTTTCTTT. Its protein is CASSHREGSTEAFF.

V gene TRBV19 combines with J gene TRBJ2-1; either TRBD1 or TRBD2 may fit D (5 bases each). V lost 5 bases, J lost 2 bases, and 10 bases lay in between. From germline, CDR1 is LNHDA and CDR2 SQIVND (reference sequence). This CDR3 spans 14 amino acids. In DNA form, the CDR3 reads TGTGCCAGTAGTCGAAGGGGACCCTACAATGAGCAGTTCTTC. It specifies CASSRRGPYNEQFF.

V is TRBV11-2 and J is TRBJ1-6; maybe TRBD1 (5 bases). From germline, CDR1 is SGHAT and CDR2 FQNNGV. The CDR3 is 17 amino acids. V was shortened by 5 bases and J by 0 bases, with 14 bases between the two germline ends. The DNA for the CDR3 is TGTGCCAGCAGCCTTCGCTCAGGGAGCTCCTATAATTCACCCCTCCACTTT. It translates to CASSLRSGSSYNSPLHF.

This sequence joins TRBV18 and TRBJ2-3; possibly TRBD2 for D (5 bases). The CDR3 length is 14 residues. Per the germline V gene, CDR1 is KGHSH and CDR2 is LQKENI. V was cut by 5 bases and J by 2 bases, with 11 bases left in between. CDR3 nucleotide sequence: TGTGCCAGCTCAGAGGGCCAAAACACAGATACGCAGTATTTT. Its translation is CASSEGQNTDTQYF.

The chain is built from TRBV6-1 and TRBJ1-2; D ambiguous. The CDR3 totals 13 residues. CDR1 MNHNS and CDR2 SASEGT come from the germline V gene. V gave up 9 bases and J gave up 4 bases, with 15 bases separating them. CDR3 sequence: CASALGIAYGYTF. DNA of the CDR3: TGTGCCAGTGCCTTAGGCATTGCCTATGGCTACACCTTC.

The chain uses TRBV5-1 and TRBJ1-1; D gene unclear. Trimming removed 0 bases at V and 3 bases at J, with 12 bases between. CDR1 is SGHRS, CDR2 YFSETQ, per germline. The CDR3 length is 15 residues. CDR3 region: CASSLDSPAYTEAFF. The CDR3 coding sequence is TGCGCCAGCAGCTTGGACTCCCCGGCATACACTGAAGCTTTCTTT.

In nucleotides, the CDR3 is TGTGCCAGCAGCTTAACCGAAAAACAAGAGACCCAGTACTTC. Its protein product is CASSLTEKQETQYF. V and J are TRBV7-9 and TRBJ2-5; D is unclear. Germline-derived CDR1 and CDR2 are SEHNR and FQNEAQ (reference sequence). The CDR3 loop spans 14 amino acids. V gave up 2 bases and J gave up 2 bases, with 9 bases separating them.

Here the CDR3 reads CASSLGAGDRNEQFF. CDR3 DNA: TGTGCCAGTAGTCTTGGGGCAGGAGATAGGAATGAGCAGTTCTTC. The gene calls are TRBV19 and TRBJ2-1, with D possibly TRBD1 on 5 matching bases. V lost 5 bases to trimming and J lost 7 bases, with 18 bases between them. The CDR3 totals 15 residues. Germline CDR1 and CDR2: LNHDA and SQIVND (reference sequence). The variable domain in full, with the rest retrieved from reference TRBV19 and TRBJ2-1, is DGGITQSPKYLFRKEGQNVTLSCEQNLNHDAMYWYRQDPGQGLRLIYYSQIVNDFQKGDIAEGYSVSREKKESFPLTVTSAQKNPTAFYLCASSLGAGDRNEQFFGPGTRLTVL.

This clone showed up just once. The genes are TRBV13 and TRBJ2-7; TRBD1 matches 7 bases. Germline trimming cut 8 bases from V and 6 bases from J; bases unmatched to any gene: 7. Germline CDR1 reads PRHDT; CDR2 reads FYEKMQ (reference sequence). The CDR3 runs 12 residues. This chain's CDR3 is CASARGFAEQYF. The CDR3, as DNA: TGTGCCAGCGCCAGGGGGTTTGCCGAGCAGTACTTC.

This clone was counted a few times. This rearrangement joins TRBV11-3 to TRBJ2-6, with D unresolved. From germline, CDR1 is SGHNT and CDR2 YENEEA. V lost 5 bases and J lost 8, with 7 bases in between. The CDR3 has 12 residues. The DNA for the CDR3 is TGTGCCAGCAGCCATTCGACCAACGTCCTGACTTTC. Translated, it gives CASSHSTNVLTF.

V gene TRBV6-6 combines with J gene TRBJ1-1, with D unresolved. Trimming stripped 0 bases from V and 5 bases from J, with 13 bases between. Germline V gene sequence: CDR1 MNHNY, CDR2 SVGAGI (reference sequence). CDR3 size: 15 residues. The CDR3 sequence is CASSYSSLLGTEAFF. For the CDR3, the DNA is TGTGCCAGCAGTTACTCGAGCTTACTTGGTACTGAAGCTTTCTTT.